The 24 T cell receptor beta chains below come from one sample, sequenced in a study of patients and donors after allogeneic stem cell transplantation (dated by TCRdb to between 2020 and 2021). Libraries were prepared through RT-PCR. Data came from a NextSeq 550. TCRdb itself trimmed the public reads at Q25 with fastp, ran MiXCR and retained productive beta chains. CDR3 protein sequences are deduplicated, and each keeps its most common genes and DNA. This sample holds about 410,000 distinct CDR3 sequences; approximately 16% were observed only once. The ten biggest clones cover 7.2% of the sample. The sequencing sample was made of blood, either unsorted or a sorted T cell fraction (not recorded which). The receptors were sampled from a human donor who was either an allogeneic HSCT recipient or a stem cell or donor lymphocyte infusion donor (not recorded which). It is not recorded whose cells these are; they may come from a transplant donor.

The chain employs TRBV30 and TRBJ2-7; D may match TRBD1 or TRBD2 (7 bases each). This CDR3 is 15 amino acids long. Per the germline V gene, CDR1 is GTSNPN and CDR2 is SVGIG (reference sequence). The ends were cut back, 3 bases at V and 4 bases at J, with 19 bases in the middle. The chain's CDR3 is CAWSTGASGGYEQYF. CDR3 DNA sequence: TGTGCCTGGAGCACAGGGGCTAGCGGAGGTTACGAGCAGTACTTC.

This clonotype was seen repeatedly, ten times or more. The chain joins TRBV7-2 to TRBJ1-5; D unclear. Germline V gene data show CDR1 as SGHTA and CDR2 as FQGNSA. The CDR3 consists of 13 residues. Trimming removed 5 bases at V and 1 base at J, with 6 bases between. The CDR3 DNA is TGTGCCAGCAGCCTTTTCAGCAATCAGCCCCAGCATTTT. Translated: CASSLFSNQPQHF.

This clonotype has a count of ten or more. The rearrangement links TRBV12-3 or TRBV12-4 to TRBJ1-2; TRBD1 is a possible D gene (5 bases). The CDR3 extends over 12 amino acids. V lost 6 bases and J lost 2, with 7 bases in between. This CDR3 reads CASSRVNYGYTF. For the CDR3, the DNA is TGTGCCAGCAGCAGGGTAAACTATGGCTACACCTTC.

At least ten counts were recorded for this clonotype. The chain recombines TRBV4-1 with TRBJ2-5; 7 positions match TRBD1. Germline V gene lookup returns CDR1 MGHRA and CDR2 YSYEKL. This CDR3 spans 17 amino acids. V gave up 4 bases and J gave up 2 bases; unmatched junction bases: 13. CDR3: CASSLRTNRGAQETQYF. The CDR3 region has the DNA TGCGCCAGCAGCCTTAGGACAAACAGGGGTGCGCAAGAGACCCAGTACTTC.

V is TRBV6-6 and J is TRBJ2-3; TRBD1 is a possible D gene (5 bases). CDR1 and CDR2 from the germline V gene are MNHNY and SVGAGI (reference sequence). The V end was cut by 7 bases, the J end by 0 bases, with 8 bases between. The CDR3 is 13 amino acids. Here the CDR3 reads CASKGQSTDTQYF. The CDR3 DNA reads TGTGCCAGCAAGGGGCAGAGCACAGATACGCAGTATTTT.

In its sample, this clonotype was seen a few times. The chain employs TRBV2 and TRBJ1-4, with 8 bases that match TRBD1. Germline V gene sequence: CDR1 SNHLY, CDR2 FYNNEI. V trimming: 4 bases; J trimming: 10 bases; junction bases outside the gene matches: 8. The CDR3 is 14 amino acids. The CDR3 DNA reads TGTGCCAGCAGTGGACAGGGGAATGAGGGAAAACTGTTTTTT. Translation gives CASSGQGNEGKLFF. The full variable domain, in which reference TRBV2 and TRBJ1-4 provide the parts outside the CDR3, is EPEVTQTPSHQVTQMGQEVILRCVPISNHLYFYWYRQILGQKVEFLVSFYNNEISEKSEIFDDQFSVERPDGSNFTLKIRSTKLEDSAMYFCASSGQGNEGKLFFGSGTQLSVL.

This rearrangement joins TRBV28 to TRBJ2-5; TRBD2 agrees at 7 bases. Germline CDR1 and CDR2: MDHEN and SYDVKM. CDR3 size: 15 residues. J lost 1 base, V lost 8 bases, and 10 bases had no gene match. The CDR3 bases are TGTGCCAGCCATGGACTAGTGGGTTTCCAAGAGACCCAGTACTTC. Its protein is CASHGLVGFQETQYF.

This rearrangement joins TRBV4-3 to TRBJ2-3, with a weak D call TRBD2 (6 bases). Germline V gives CDR1 LGHNA, CDR2 YSLEER. This CDR3 is built from 17 residues. With 1 base removed from V and 4 bases from J, the gap between germline ends came to 18 bases. This CDR3 is CASSQVAGLTLPDTQYF. CDR3 nucleotide sequence: TGCGCCAGCAGCCAAGTTGCGGGGCTGACTCTTCCAGATACGCAGTATTTT.

This clonotype was seen a few times. This chain uses TRBV4-1 with TRBJ1-2; D is uncertain. This CDR3 comprises 14 residues. Germline CDR1 reads MGHRA; CDR2 reads YSYEKL. Trimming pared 0 bases from V and 8 bases from J, leaving 13 bases between. DNA for the CDR3: TGCGCCAGCAGCCAAGAGGGAGAGAGGAAGGGCTACACCTTC. Translating gives CASSQEGERKGYTF.

V usage is TRBV12-3 or TRBV12-4 and J usage is TRBJ2-1, with 8 bases fitting TRBD2. The CDR3 spans 13 residues. After removal of 4 bases from V and 10 bases from J, the junction contained 6 bases not matched to a gene. CDR3 residues: CASSYGGGLEQFF. DNA of the CDR3: TGTGCCAGCAGTTACGGGGGGGGACTAGAGCAGTTCTTC.

V gene TRBV18 combines with J gene TRBJ1-5, with D possibly being TRBD1 (5 bases). The germline V and J ends were trimmed by 1 base and 3 bases, with 19 bases remaining between them. The CDR3 length is 18 residues. Germline V lookup: CDR1 KGHSH, CDR2 LQKENI. CDR3: CASSPLPVAGKNNQPQHF. DNA of the CDR3: TGTGCCAGCTCACCACTTCCGGTCGCAGGGAAGAACAATCAGCCCCAGCATTTT. Full variable domain (outside the CDR3, taken from reference TRBV18 and TRBJ1-5): NAGVMQNPRHLVRRRGQEARLRCSPMKGHSHVYWYRQLPEEGLKFMVYLQKENIIDESGMPKERFSAEFPKEGPSILRIQQVVRGDSAAYFCASSPLPVAGKNNQPQHFGDGTRLSIL.

The chain has TRBV9 and TRBJ2-3; possible D gene TRBD2, 7 bases. Germline V gene data show CDR1 as SGDLS and CDR2 as YYNGEE. This CDR3 contains 17 residues. V gave up 0 bases and J gave up 5 bases, with 19 bases separating them. The DNA of the CDR3 is TGTGCCAGCAGCGTAGGCGTCGGCGGGGGCCCGGTAGATACGCAGTATTTT. Translation: CASSVGVGGGPVDTQYF.

The CDR3 is CASSWGGSLSGANVLTF. The CDR3 DNA sequence: TGTGCCAGCAGTTGGGGCGGCTCCCTCTCTGGGGCCAACGTCCTGACTTTC. The genes are TRBV11-1 and TRBJ2-6; D possibly corresponds to TRBD1 (5 bases). Trimming removed 6 bases from V and 0 bases from J, with 15 bases in between. The germline CDR1 and CDR2 sequences are SGHAT and FQDESV (reference sequence). The CDR3 extends over 17 amino acids.

This clonotype was observed many times. This chain uses TRBV12-3 or TRBV12-4 with TRBJ1-2; TRBD1 agrees at 8 bases. V dropped 4 bases and J dropped 7; count of bases not matched to a gene: 14. The CDR3 loop spans 16 amino acids. Here the CDR3 reads CASSWDRTFYMSGYTF. CDR3 bases: TGTGCCAGCAGTTGGGACAGGACCTTTTATATGAGTGGCTACACCTTC.

The chain employs TRBV20-1 and TRBJ2-3, with 9 bases identical to TRBD1. The CDR3 length is 13 residues. V was pared by 3 bases and J by 4 bases, with 2 bases of the junction left unmatched. From germline, CDR1 is DFQATT and CDR2 SNEGSKA (reference sequence). DNA for the CDR3: TGCAGTGCTAGGCGACAGGGGGCAGATACGCAGTATTTT. Residues: CSARRQGADTQYF.

The chain has TRBV11-2 and TRBJ2-6; D is uncertain. This CDR3 is 19 amino acids long. The V gene's germline CDR1 is SGHAT and CDR2 FQNNGV. The V gene lost 1 base and the J gene lost 4 bases, with 20 bases spanning the gap. This CDR3 is CASSLVAVSLLHGANVLTF. CDR3 DNA: TGTGCCAGCAGCTTAGTTGCTGTCTCTTTGCTTCACGGGGCCAACGTCCTGACTTTC.

The sample holds a few counts of this clonotype. CDR3 loop: CASSPRGPHYEQYF. CDR3 nucleotides: TGCGCCAGCAGCCCCAGAGGGCCCCACTACGAGCAGTACTTC. The rearrangement joins TRBV4-1 to TRBJ2-7; the D gene is possibly TRBD2 (5 bases). With 4 bases removed from V and 3 bases from J, the gap between germline ends came to 13 bases. CDR3 size: 14 residues. From germline, CDR1 is MGHRA and CDR2 YSYEKL.

This clonotype was seen more than once but under ten times. Here the CDR3 reads CASSQERRGTKNIQYF. Here the CDR3 DNA reads TGTGCCAGCAGCCAAGAGAGGAGGGGAACCAAAAACATTCAGTACTTC. The V and J genes are TRBV14 and TRBJ2-4; possibly TRBD2 for D (6 bases). Germline V gene data show CDR1 as SGHDN and CDR2 as FVKESK. This CDR3 has 16 residues. V was trimmed by 0 bases and J by 2 bases, leaving 11 bases between them.

The CDR3 DNA sequence: TGCGCCAGCACCACGGCGGGAGGGCTAGAGACCCAGTACTTC. Protein sequence: CASTTAGGLETQYF. This chain uses TRBV5-1 with TRBJ2-5, with TRBD2 identical over 9 bases. The trim removed 6 bases at V and 4 bases at J, leaving 7 bases unmatched. The CDR3 length is 14 residues. Germline V gene data show CDR1 as SGHRS and CDR2 as YFSETQ.

The rearrangement links TRBV30 to TRBJ1-1, with 7 bases lining up with TRBD1. V lost 3 bases, J lost 0 bases, and 4 bases stayed unmatched. In germline, CDR1 is GTSNPN, CDR2 SVGIG (reference sequence). This CDR3 comprises 14 residues. In DNA, the CDR3 is TGTGCCTGGAGCTGGGGGACAGTGAACACTGAAGCTTTCTTT. This sequence encodes CAWSWGTVNTEAFF.

The table lists this clonotype with a few counts. This sequence joins TRBV2 and TRBJ1-1; D gene ambiguous. Per the germline V gene, CDR1 is SNHLY and CDR2 is FYNNEI. The CDR3 runs 11 residues. Trimming cost V 5 bases and J 8 bases, with 9 bases left between them. The CDR3 here is CASSWTLEAFF. DNA for the CDR3: TGTGCCAGCAGTTGGACTCTCGAAGCTTTCTTT. The full variable domain, completed using reference TRBV2 and TRBJ1-1, is EPEVTQTPSHQVTQMGQEVILRCVPISNHLYFYWYRQILGQKVEFLVSFYNNEISEKSEIFDDQFSVERPDGSNFTLKIRSTKLEDSAMYFCASSWTLEAFFGQGTRLTVV.

The J gene is TRBJ1-2, the V gene TRBV7-8; maybe TRBD1 (6 bases). The V end was cut by 5 bases, the J end by 4 bases, with 17 bases between. Germline CDR1 reads SGHVS; CDR2 reads FQNEAQ. CDR3 length: 15 residues. CDR3 in DNA: TGTGCCAGCAGCCGGTACCGGGACAACTCCTATGGCTACACCTTC. It yields the protein CASSRYRDNSYGYTF.

This clonotype was observed a few times. The chain links TRBV6-1 to TRBJ2-1; the match to TRBD2 covers 10 bases. The V gene end was trimmed by 10 bases and the J gene end by 8 bases; junction bases not matched to a gene: 8. Germline CDR1 is MNHNS and CDR2 is SASEGT. The CDR3 length is 13 residues. As DNA, the CDR3 is TGTGCCATACAGCGGGAGGGCCGTCATGAGCAGTTCTTC. This gives the protein CAIQREGRHEQFF.

This clonotype has only a few counts. Here the CDR3 DNA reads TGTGCCAGCAGTTTAGTCTCGGGAACTGGTGGCTACACCTTC. Translation gives CASSLVSGTGGYTF. The V gene is TRBV27, the J gene TRBJ1-2; no definite D call. V lost 2 bases to trimming and J lost 7 bases, with 14 bases between them. CDR1 and CDR2 from the germline V gene are MNHEY and SMNVEV (reference sequence). This CDR3 has 14 amino acids.